The rows below give T cell receptor beta chains drawn from one sample of a study of T cells in Graves' hyperthyroidism and ophthalmopathy. TCRdb redid the calling of the multiplex PCR reads with MiXCR, one entry per CDR3 protein. In the table there are roughly 840,000 distinct CDR3 sequences, approximately 40% of which are singletons. The material sequenced was blood. Receptors were obtained from a man in his late teens or twenties with Graves' hyperthyroidism. CDR3s include the opening cysteine and the closing phenylalanine or tryptophan. D genes are given only for firm matches. Some rows have no size entry. The others give once, few or many, or a class for an expanded clone.

j_call,v_call,clone_size,d_call,cdr3_nt,cdr3_aa
TRBJ1-4,TRBV7-9,many,NA,TGTGCCAGCGGGCTGTGGGATGAAAAACTGTTTTTT,CASGLWDEKLFF
TRBJ2-6,TRBV2,NA,NA,TGTGCCAGCAGTGAGCAGGCTGGGGCCAACGTCCTGACTTTC,CASSEQAGANVLTF
TRBJ1-5,TRBV19,many,NA,TGTGCCAGTACCTGGGTGGGCAATCAGCCCCAGCATTTT,CASTWVGNQPQHF
TRBJ1-1,TRBV20-1,many,TRBD1,TGCAGTGCTACTCACCTGGGACAGGGGAACACTGAAGCTTTCTTT,CSATHLGQGNTEAFF
TRBJ1-2,TRBV12-3/TRBV12-4,NA,TRBD1,TGTGCCAGCAGTGTTGCAGGGGGTGACTACACCTTC,CASSVAGGDYTF
TRBJ2-5,TRBV11-2,few,TRBD2,TGTGCCAGCCACAGCTTCCCGGCGGGAGTTTCAGAGGGGACCCAGTACTTC,CASHSFPAGVSEGTQYF
TRBJ1-5,TRBV10-3,NA,NA,TGTGCCATCCAAGGGGGTTCGGGCAATCAGCCCCAGCATTTT,CAIQGGSGNQPQHF
TRBJ1-3,TRBV12-3/TRBV12-4,NA,NA,TGTGCCAGCAGGCCGTCGGGAAACACCATATATTTT,CASRPSGNTIYF
TRBJ1-1,TRBV6-6,few,TRBD1,TGTGCCAGCAGTGCCGGGACAGGGGGCTTGTCTGAAGCTTTCTTT,CASSAGTGGLSEAFF
TRBJ1-2,TRBV12-3/TRBV12-4,many,NA,TGTGCCAGCAGTACAGGGCTTGGTGGCTACACCTTC,CASSTGLGGYTF
TRBJ1-1,TRBV12-3/TRBV12-4,few,NA,TGTGCCAGCAGTTTGTCGGGGGAAGACACTGAAGCTTTCTTT,CASSLSGEDTEAFF
TRBJ1-4,TRBV10-3,NA,NA,TGTGCCAGCAGTCCGAGGGATTCGAGTGAAAAACTGTTTTTT,CASSPRDSSEKLFF
TRBJ1-6,TRBV4-1,few,NA,TGTGCCAGCAGCCGGGACGTAAGCTCCTATAATTCACCCCTCCACTTT,CASSRDVSSYNSPLHF
TRBJ2-7,TRBV19,few,NA,TGTGCCAGTAGTATTCAGAGTACCTCCTACGAGCAGTACTTC,CASSIQSTSYEQYF
TRBJ1-3,TRBV7-8,NA,TRBD1,TGTGCCAGCAGCTTGGGAAGGGGACAGGGTTCCGGAAACACCATATATTTT,CASSLGRGQGSGNTIYF
TRBJ2-2,TRBV2,few,NA,TGTGCCAGCAGTGAAGTGAGATCCACCGGGGAGCTGTTTTTT,CASSEVRSTGELFF
TRBJ1-6,TRBV10-3,many,TRBD1,TGTGCCATCACCGGGACAGGGAACTCACCCCTCCACTTT,CAITGTGNSPLHF
TRBJ2-5,TRBV7-2,NA,NA,TGTGCCAGCAGCTTGGCAGGGGCGGTGGAGACCCAGTACTTC,CASSLAGAVETQYF
TRBJ2-7,TRBV5-1,NA,NA,TGCGCCAGCAGCTTAGACAGCTTCGAGCAGTACTTC,CASSLDSFEQYF
TRBJ2-7,TRBV7-9,many,NA,TGTGCCAGCAGCTCCATTCGGGGGACCTACGAGCAGTACTTC,CASSSIRGTYEQYF
TRBJ1-5,TRBV29-1,many,NA,TGCAGCGTTGTGCTCAGACCTAATCAGCCCCAGCATTTT,CSVVLRPNQPQHF
TRBJ2-2,TRBV7-2,few,TRBD2,TGTGCCAGCAGCCGAGGGAGCGGGGGCTACACCGGGGAGCTGTTTTTT,CASSRGSGGYTGELFF
TRBJ1-3,TRBV11-2,few,NA,TGTGCCAGCAGCTTCGACAGCGGCTTCTCTGGAAACACCATATATTTT,CASSFDSGFSGNTIYF
TRBJ1-6,TRBV20-1,many,NA,TGCAGTGCTAGAGACGGACACGATTCACCCCTCCACTTT,CSARDGHDSPLHF
TRBJ1-6,TRBV25-1,NA,NA,TGTGCCAGCGGGCCTCACCGGGCAGATGGATCACCCCCCCACTTT,CASGPHRADGSPPHF
TRBJ2-1,TRBV2,NA,NA,TGTGCCAGCAGTGCTGGTTGGGGTGAGCAGTTCTTC,CASSAGWGEQFF
TRBJ1-1,TRBV6-2/TRBV6-3,NA,TRBD1,TGTGCCAGCAGTGCCGGGACAGCCACCGAAGCTTTCTTT,CASSAGTATEAFF
TRBJ2-2,TRBV9,NA,NA,TGTGCCAGCAGTTTGGAGGGACCGGGGGAGCTGTTTTTT,CASSLEGPGELFF
TRBJ2-5,TRBV29-1,many,NA,TGCAGCGTTGAACCACCCTTGGGCAGGTTGGAGACCCAGTACTTC,CSVEPPLGRLETQYF
TRBJ1-1,TRBV29-1,NA,NA,TGCAGCGTTGACATTGGAGGGACTGAAGCTTTCTTT,CSVDIGGTEAFF
TRBJ2-7,TRBV5-5,few,TRBD1,TGCGCCAGCAGCCAGATGACAGGGGCGATCTCCTACGAGCAGTACTTC,CASSQMTGAISYEQYF
TRBJ1-6,TRBV25-1,many,NA,TGTGCCAGCAGTGAATATTTCTCAGAGCCCCTCCACTTT,CASSEYFSEPLHF
TRBJ2-5,TRBV7-2,once,NA,TGTGCCAGCAGCTCGATACGGGACACCGAAGAGACCCAGTACTTC,CASSSIRDTEETQYF
TRBJ1-2,TRBV7-9,once,NA,TGTGCCAGCAGTACTGGGAGCGCAAACTATGGCTACACCTTC,CASSTGSANYGYTF
TRBJ1-4,TRBV12-3/TRBV12-4,NA,NA,TGTGCCAGCAGTTTAGAGGCAGGCCTTAATGAAAAACTGTTTTTT,CASSLEAGLNEKLFF
TRBJ1-5,TRBV20-1,NA,NA,TGCAGTGCTAGAGAAGTCGCGGAGGGGTATCAGCCCCAGCATTTT,CSAREVAEGYQPQHF
TRBJ2-5,TRBV7-2,NA,NA,TGTGCCAGCAACTTATGGTCGAGCCAAGAGACCCAGTACTTC,CASNLWSSQETQYF
TRBJ1-1,TRBV5-6,NA,NA,TGTGCCAGCACCTATGGGCAACTGAACACTGAAGCTTTCTTT,CASTYGQLNTEAFF
TRBJ2-7,TRBV29-1,many,NA,TGCAGCGTTGAAGATGACATCGACGAGCAGTACTTC,CSVEDDIDEQYF
TRBJ1-5,TRBV12-3/TRBV12-4,NA,NA,TGTGCCAGCAGTGAAACAGGGATTTATAGCAATCAGCCCCAGCATTTT,CASSETGIYSNQPQHF
TRBJ2-7,TRBV5-1,few,NA,TGCGCCAGCAGCTTGCCGTCCATAGCGCCAAACTCCTACGAGCAGTACTTC,CASSLPSIAPNSYEQYF
TRBJ2-2,TRBV20-1,few,NA,TGCAGTGCTCGACAGGCTTCTGGGGAGCTGTTTTTT,CSARQASGELFF
TRBJ2-7,TRBV10-3,few,NA,TGTGCCAGCAGTTATCTTAGCTACGAGCAGTACTTC,CASSYLSYEQYF
TRBJ1-2,TRBV4-1,NA,NA,TGCGCCAGCAGCCAAGATATCGGGGCCGGCTATGGCTACACCTTC,CASSQDIGAGYGYTF
TRBJ2-7,TRBV7-2,many,TRBD1,TGTGCCAGCAGCTCCCTCAGGACAGGCTACGAGCAGTACTTC,CASSSLRTGYEQYF
TRBJ2-7,TRBV10-3,many,NA,TGTGCCATCAGTGACAGCACCTACGAGCAGTACTTC,CAISDSTYEQYF
TRBJ1-3,TRBV4-1,NA,TRBD1,TGCGCCAGCAGCCAAGATACAGGGGGCGAAGGAAACACCATATATTTT,CASSQDTGGEGNTIYF
TRBJ2-5,TRBV20-1,many,NA,TGCAGTGCTTCGGAGGCGGGGAAAGAGACCCAGTACTTC,CSASEAGKETQYF
TRBJ2-3,TRBV20-1,NA,TRBD2,TGCAGTGCTAGAGATAGCGGGGGATACACAGATACGCAGTATTTT,CSARDSGGYTDTQYF
TRBJ2-5,TRBV7-9,many,NA,TGTGCCAGCAGCCTTACGCTAGTGGAGACCCAGTACTTC,CASSLTLVETQYF
TRBJ1-1,TRBV5-1,NA,NA,TGCGCCAGCAGCTTGGGGGGGTTGGACGCTGTTAGATTCTTT,CASSLGGLDAVRFF
TRBJ1-1,TRBV9,NA,TRBD1,TGTGCCAGCAGCCTGGCAGGGGGTAGTAGTCGCGAAGCTTTCTTT,CASSLAGGSSREAFF
TRBJ1-1,TRBV12-3/TRBV12-4,NA,NA,TGTGCCAGCAGCTCCGGGGCTGGGGGAAGTGGGGCTTTCTTT,CASSSGAGGSGAFF
TRBJ2-7,TRBV10-3,few,TRBD2,TGTGCCATCGCCGGGGGGGTGCCCGAGCAGTACTTC,CAIAGGVPEQYF
TRBJ1-3,TRBV12-3/TRBV12-4,NA,NA,TGTGCCAGCAGTTTTACAGCCTCTGGAAACACCATATATTTT,CASSFTASGNTIYF